This T cell receptor beta chain emerged from a study of T-cell memory formation after mild COVID-19. Overall study: The TCR clusters were mostly specific to one donor. Overall study findings and caveats: CD8+ contracting clones occupied EMRA, while CD4+ ones occupied mainly CM and EM. Some clones that responded were present in memory (sampled pre-infection), which suggests cross-reactive memory joined.

Only a few counts were recorded for this clonotype. The antigen is not known. V shed 3 bases and J 0 bases; nucleotides not matched to a gene: 3. CDR1 and CDR2 (germline): SGHTA, FQGNSA. This CDR3 region has 16 residues. Using constant-segment primers, 5'RACE produced TCR alpha and TCR beta cDNA libraries carrying sample barcodes and UMIs. TCRdb redid the calling of the 5' RACE reads with MiXCR, one entry per CDR3 protein. The sample includes 130,000 to 150,000 distinct CDR3 sequences, under 25% of them seen just once. This TCR derives from an adult woman who had mild COVID-19 (a few samples of this study predate the infection). Cell type and time point are not known. Sequenced: PBMCs or a T cell subset sorted from them (not recorded which). This chain uses TRBV7-2 with TRBJ2-1; 9 bases agree with TRBD2. The chain's CDR3 is CASSFVAGVSYNEQFF. CDR3 DNA sequence: TGTGCCAGCAGCTTTGTAGCGGGGGTCTCCTACAATGAGCAGTTCTTC.